The 22 T cell receptor beta chains presented below share a single source sample, sequenced in a study of CD8+ T cells in alopecia areata. After isolation, RNA underwent reverse transcription to generate cDNA as the sequencing template. Clones were sequenced by immunoSEQ multiplex PCR, and TCRdb holds only the in-frame ones, with some missing. The data hold approximately 150,000 clones, with 62% observed a single time. The sequencing input was CD8+ T cells sorted from blood. The receptors were gathered from a human donor in good health.

Judged by abundance, this clone is medium-sized. The J gene is TRBJ1-5, the V gene TRBV4-1, with D maybe TRBD1 (5 bases). Trimming shortened V by 4 bases and J by 0 bases, and 13 bases separated the two germline ends. CDR1 and CDR2 from the germline V gene are MGHRA and YSYEKL. The CDR3 has 16 amino acids. Written as DNA, the CDR3 is TGCGCCAGCAGCCTGGAAGGGGATTATAGCAATCAGCCCCAGCATTTT. It translates to CASSLEGDYSNQPQHF.

The gene calls are TRBV6-6 and TRBJ2-7, with D possibly being TRBD1 (6 bases). The CDR3 has 12 amino acids. Per the germline V gene, CDR1 is MNHNY and CDR2 is SVGAGI (reference sequence). The ends were cut back, 5 bases at V and 3 bases at J, with 8 bases in the middle. The CDR3 protein is CASSRTVYEQYF. As DNA, the CDR3 is TGTGCCAGCAGTAGGACAGTCTACGAGCAGTACTTC.

This sequence joins TRBV27 and TRBJ2-5; 10 positions match TRBD2. CDR1 MNHEY and CDR2 SMNVEV come from the germline V gene (reference sequence). The CDR3 consists of 15 residues. Trimming removed 1 base from V and 5 bases from J; junction bases left unmatched: 4. CDR3: CASSLYLAGEETQYF. The CDR3 DNA follows: TGTGCCAGCAGTTTATACCTAGCGGGAGAGGAGACCCAGTACTTC.

The DNA for the CDR3 is TGTGCCAGCAGCTTGGTCAGGGGTATAAATGAGCAGTTCTTC. Translation: CASSLVRGINEQFF. V usage is TRBV7-9 and J usage is TRBJ2-1, with D possibly matching TRBD1 (6 bases). Germline lookup yields CDR1 SEHNR and CDR2 FQNEAQ (reference sequence). V was cut by 3 bases and J by 7 bases, with 13 bases left in between. This CDR3 contains 14 residues.

The chain links TRBV11-3 to TRBJ2-7, with TRBD1 identical over 9 bases. The CDR3 loop spans 13 amino acids. J was trimmed by 7 bases and V by 5 bases; bases with no gene match: 6. Looked up from germline, CDR1 is SGHNT and CDR2 is YENEEA. The CDR3 nucleotides read TGTGCCAGCAGCCTTGGACAGGGGAATGAGCAGTACTTC. Its translation: CASSLGQGNEQYF.

This clone appeared a few times. V and J are TRBV5-5 and TRBJ1-2; D not certain. This CDR3 has 14 amino acids. The germline gives CDR1 SGHKS, CDR2 YYEKEE (reference sequence). Deletions cut 1 base from V and 7 bases from J, with 14 bases between. CDR3 sequence (DNA): TGTGCCAGCAGCTTGTCACCCTCCGGGCCTGGCTACACCTTC. This sequence encodes CASSLSPSGPGYTF.

J is TRBJ1-1 and V is TRBV29-1; no clear D. Trimming took 3 bases from V and 11 from J, leaving 13 bases between them. Per the germline V gene, CDR1 is SQVTM and CDR2 is ANQGSEA. This CDR3 has 11 residues. CDR3 in amino acids: CSVESGRGAFF. The CDR3 nucleotides read TGCAGCGTTGAGTCAGGTCGAGGCGCTTTCTTT.

The chain is built from TRBV2 and TRBJ2-1, with 8 nucleotides matching TRBD2. CDR3 length: 14 amino acids. Germline values: CDR1 SNHLY, CDR2 FYNNEI. CDR3: CALSGASGYNEQFF. In DNA, the CDR3 is TGTGCTTTGTCTGGGGCTAGCGGGTACAATGAGCAGTTCTTC.

The V call is TRBV6-6, the J call TRBJ1-5; D is perhaps TRBD1 (5 bases). Trimming left V 1 base short and J 5 bases short, with 9 bases between. This CDR3 has 14 amino acids. Germline loops: CDR1 MNHNY, CDR2 SVGAGI (reference sequence). The CDR3 nucleotides are TGTGCCAGCAGTTACTGGGGAGGGGATCAGCCCCAGCATTTT. Translating gives CASSYWGGDQPQHF.

This rearrangement joins TRBV15 to TRBJ1-5; D ambiguous. V was cut by 6 bases and J by 5 bases, with 14 bases left in between. This CDR3 is built from 14 residues. Per the germline V gene, CDR1 is LNHNV and CDR2 is YYDKDF (reference sequence). CDR3 region: CATRPSWLDQPQHF. CDR3 nucleotides: TGTGCCACCAGACCCTCATGGCTAGATCAGCCCCAGCATTTT.

The chain couples TRBV29-1 to TRBJ1-2; D possibly corresponds to TRBD1 (6 bases). The CDR3 totals 15 residues. Between the trimmed V and J ends, which lost 3 bases and 2 bases, there was a span of 16 bases. The germline V gene encodes CDR1 SQVTM and CDR2 ANQGSEA. CDR3 amino acids: CSVDEGQTANYGYTF. The CDR3 DNA reads TGCAGCGTTGACGAAGGACAGACGGCCAACTATGGCTACACCTTC.

This sequence joins TRBV9 and TRBJ2-1, with 9 bases identical to TRBD2. J was trimmed by 4 bases and V by 4 bases; bases with no gene match: 6. Germline-derived CDR1 and CDR2 are SGDLS and YYNGEE. The CDR3 is 15 residues long. The CDR3 sequence is CASSSLAGGYNEQFF. Written as DNA, the CDR3 is TGTGCCAGCAGCTCTTTGGCGGGAGGGTACAATGAGCAGTTCTTC. Full variable domain (outside the CDR3, taken from reference TRBV9 and TRBJ2-1): DSGVTQTPKHLITATGQRVTLRCSPRSGDLSVYWYQQSLDQGLQFLIQYYNGEERAKGNILERFSAQQFPDLHSELNLSSLELGDSALYFCASSSLAGGYNEQFFGPGTRLTVL.

This CDR3 reads CASSKVRGEQFF. CDR3 sequence (DNA): TGTGCCAGCAGCAAAGTGAGGGGTGAGCAGTTCTTC. The V and J genes are TRBV21-1 and TRBJ2-1. TRBV21-1 is tagged as a pseudogene. The CDR3 is 12 amino acids.

The V and J genes are TRBV5-6 and TRBJ2-5; 8 bases are a match to TRBD1. V shed 3 bases, J shed 2 bases, and the junction held 6 bases outside the gene matches. CDR1 is SGHDT and CDR2 is YYEEEE in the germline V gene. CDR3 length equals 15 residues. As DNA, the CDR3 is TGTGCCAGCAGCTCGACCGACAGGGGACAAGAGACCCAGTACTTC. Translated: CASSSTDRGQETQYF.

The chain has TRBV13 and TRBJ2-7, with D uncertain. This CDR3 spans 12 amino acids. The V and J ends lost 4 bases and 1 base respectively, with 5 bases between them. CDR1 and CDR2 (germline): PRHDT, FYEKMQ (reference sequence). The CDR3 loop is CASSSLSYEQYF. In DNA form, the CDR3 reads TGTGCCAGCAGCTCACTATCCTACGAGCAGTACTTC.

This clone was found once. V is TRBV28 and J is TRBJ1-5; 8 bases align to TRBD1. With V trimmed by 5 bases and J by 7 bases, 7 bases remained unmatched. The CDR3 extends over 14 amino acids. CDR1 and CDR2 from the germline V gene are MDHEN and SYDVKM. CDR3 nucleotides: TGTGCCAGCAGTATGACAGGGGCGGGCCAGCCCCAGCATTTT. Amino acid sequence: CASSMTGAGQPQHF.

About this clone itself: Other DNA sequences from this sample encode an identical CDR3 as well. The CDR3 spells CSVERREGYTF. CDR3 bases: TGCAGCGTTGAACGACGGGAGGGCTACACCTTC. The genes are TRBV29-1 and TRBJ1-2; D is uncertain. CDR3 length: 11 residues. Trimming pared 2 bases from V and 8 bases from J, leaving 9 bases between. Germline-derived CDR1 and CDR2 are SQVTM and ANQGSEA.

The chain has TRBV4-1 and TRBJ2-7; tentative D call: TRBD1 (6 bases). This CDR3 spans 13 amino acids. Germline values: CDR1 MGHRA, CDR2 YSYEKL. V was shortened by 6 bases and J by 5 bases, with 14 bases between the two germline ends. As DNA, the CDR3 is TGCGCCAGCAGTCTAAATACAGGGAACGAGCAGTACTTC. It encodes CASSLNTGNEQYF.

The chain carries TRBV5-1 and TRBJ2-2, with D tentatively TRBD1 (5 bases). V was pared by 4 bases and J by 9 bases, with 10 bases between. The germline gives CDR1 SGHRS, CDR2 YFSETQ. There are 12 residues in the CDR3. In nucleotides, the CDR3 is TGCGCCAGCAGCATCAACAGGCGGGAGCTGTTTTTT. This translates into CASSINRRELFF. Drawing the rest from reference TRBV5-1 and TRBJ2-2, the complete variable domain is KAGVTQTPRYLIKTRGQQVTLSCSPISGHRSVSWYQQTPGQGLQFLFEYFSETQRNKGNFPGRFSGRQFSNSRSEMNVSTLELGDSALYLCASSINRRELFFGEGSRLTVL.

The chain links TRBV2 to TRBJ2-3; 9 bases match TRBD2. CDR1 and CDR2 from the germline V gene are SNHLY and FYNNEI. The length of the CDR3 is 15 residues. With 8 bases clipped from V and 5 bases from J, the junction kept 11 bases outside the gene matches. The CDR3 loop is CASQKREAGEDTQYF. The CDR3 nucleotides read TGTGCCAGCCAGAAGCGGGAGGCTGGGGAAGATACGCAGTATTTT.

The rearrangement links TRBV27 to TRBJ1-2; TRBD1 agrees at 7 bases. This CDR3 comprises 13 residues. CDR1 is MNHEY and CDR2 is SMNVEV in the germline V gene (reference sequence). V shed 6 bases and J 4 bases; nucleotides not matched to a gene: 5. For the CDR3, the DNA is TGTGCCAGCAGCAACCGGGACAGCTATGGCTACACCTTC. It is translated as CASSNRDSYGYTF.

The chain employs TRBV2 and TRBJ2-1, with D tentatively TRBD2 (5 bases). There are 13 residues in the CDR3. Germline CDR1 is SNHLY and CDR2 is FYNNEI. V lost 9 bases and J lost 10, with 19 bases in between. In DNA, the CDR3 is TGTGCCAGTGGTGACTTCGCCTCGGGGGAGCAGTTCTTC. Translated, it gives CASGDFASGEQFF. The full variable domain, in which reference TRBV2 and TRBJ2-1 provide the parts outside the CDR3, is EPEVTQTPSHQVTQMGQEVILRCVPISNHLYFYWYRQILGQKVEFLVSFYNNEISEKSEIFDDQFSVERPDGSNFTLKIRSTKLEDSAMYFCASGDFASGEQFFGPGTRLTVL.